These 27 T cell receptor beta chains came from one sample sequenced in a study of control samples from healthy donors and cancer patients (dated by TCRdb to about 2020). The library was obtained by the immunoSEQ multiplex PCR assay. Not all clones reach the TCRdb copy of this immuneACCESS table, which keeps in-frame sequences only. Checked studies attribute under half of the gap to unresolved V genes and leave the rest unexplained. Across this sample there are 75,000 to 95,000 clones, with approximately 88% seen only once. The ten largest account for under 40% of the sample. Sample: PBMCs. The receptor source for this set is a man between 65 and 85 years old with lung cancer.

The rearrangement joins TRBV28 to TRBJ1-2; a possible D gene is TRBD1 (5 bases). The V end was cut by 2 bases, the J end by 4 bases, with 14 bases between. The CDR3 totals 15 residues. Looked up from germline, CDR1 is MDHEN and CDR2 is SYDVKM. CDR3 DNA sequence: TGTGCCAGCAGTTTAGTAGGGGCTCTGGGCTATGGCTACACCTTC. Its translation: CASSLVGALGYGYTF.

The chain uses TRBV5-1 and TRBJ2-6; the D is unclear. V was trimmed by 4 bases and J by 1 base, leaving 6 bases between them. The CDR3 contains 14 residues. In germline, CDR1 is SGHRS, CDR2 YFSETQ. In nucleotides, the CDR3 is TGCGCCAGCAGCAGGGAATCTGGGGCCAACGTCCTGACTTTC. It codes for CASSRESGANVLTF.

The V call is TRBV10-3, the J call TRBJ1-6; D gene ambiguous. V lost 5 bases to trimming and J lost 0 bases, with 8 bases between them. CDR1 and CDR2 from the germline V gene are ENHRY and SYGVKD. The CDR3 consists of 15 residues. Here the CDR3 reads CAISSQSSYNSPLHF. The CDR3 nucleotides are TGTGCCATCAGTTCCCAGAGCTCCTATAATTCACCCCTCCACTTT.

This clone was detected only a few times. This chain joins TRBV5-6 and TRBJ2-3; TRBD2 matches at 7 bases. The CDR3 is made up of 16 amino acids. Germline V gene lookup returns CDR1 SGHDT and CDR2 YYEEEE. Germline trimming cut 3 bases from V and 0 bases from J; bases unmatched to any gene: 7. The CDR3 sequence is CASSWEAGVSTDTQYF. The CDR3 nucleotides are TGTGCCAGCAGCTGGGAGGCGGGGGTAAGCACAGATACGCAGTATTTT.

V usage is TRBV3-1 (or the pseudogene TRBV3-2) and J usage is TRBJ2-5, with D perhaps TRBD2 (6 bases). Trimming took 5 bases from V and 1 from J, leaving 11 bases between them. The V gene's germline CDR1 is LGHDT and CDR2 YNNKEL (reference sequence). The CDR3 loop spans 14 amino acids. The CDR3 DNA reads TGTGCCAGCAGCACGGGACTTCGCCAAGAGACCCAGTACTTC. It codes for CASSTGLRQETQYF.

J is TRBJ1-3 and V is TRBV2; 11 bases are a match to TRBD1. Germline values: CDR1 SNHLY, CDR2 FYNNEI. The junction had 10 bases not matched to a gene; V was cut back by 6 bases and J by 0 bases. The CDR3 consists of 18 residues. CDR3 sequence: CASSADRGRALSGNTIYF. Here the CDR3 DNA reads TGTGCCAGCAGCGCGGACAGGGGGCGGGCCCTCTCTGGAAACACCATATATTTT.

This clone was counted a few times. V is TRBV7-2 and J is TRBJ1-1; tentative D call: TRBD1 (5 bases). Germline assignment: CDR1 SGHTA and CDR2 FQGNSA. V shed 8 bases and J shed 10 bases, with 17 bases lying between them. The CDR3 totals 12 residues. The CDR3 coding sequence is TGTGCCAGCCCCAAGGGGACCCAGCTAGCTTTCTTT. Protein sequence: CASPKGTQLAFF.

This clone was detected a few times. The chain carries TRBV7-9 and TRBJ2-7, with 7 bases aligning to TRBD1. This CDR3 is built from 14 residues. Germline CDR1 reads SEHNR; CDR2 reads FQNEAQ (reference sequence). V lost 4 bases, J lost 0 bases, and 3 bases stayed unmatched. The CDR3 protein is CASSSGQASYEQYF. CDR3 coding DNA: TGTGCCAGCAGCTCCGGACAGGCCTCCTACGAGCAGTACTTC.

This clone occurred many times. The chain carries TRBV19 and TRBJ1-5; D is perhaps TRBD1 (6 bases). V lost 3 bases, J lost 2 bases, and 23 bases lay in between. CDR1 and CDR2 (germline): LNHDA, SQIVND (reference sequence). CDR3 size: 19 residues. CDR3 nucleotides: TGTGCCAGTAGTATCCAGTACAGGGAAACCCTATATCGCAATCAGCCCCAGCATTTT. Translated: CASSIQYRETLYRNQPQHF.

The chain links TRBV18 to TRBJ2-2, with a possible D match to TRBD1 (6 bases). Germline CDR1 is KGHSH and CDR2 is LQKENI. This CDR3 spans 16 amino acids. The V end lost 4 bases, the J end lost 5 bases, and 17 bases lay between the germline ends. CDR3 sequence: CASSRPGALGTGELFF. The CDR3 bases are TGTGCCAGCTCACGACCAGGGGCCCTAGGGACCGGGGAGCTGTTTTTT. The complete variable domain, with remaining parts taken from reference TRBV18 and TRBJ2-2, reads NAGVMQNPRHLVRRRGQEARLRCSPMKGHSHVYWYRQLPEEGLKFMVYLQKENIIDESGMPKERFSAEFPKEGPSILRIQQVVRGDSAAYFCASSRPGALGTGELFFGEGSRLTVL.

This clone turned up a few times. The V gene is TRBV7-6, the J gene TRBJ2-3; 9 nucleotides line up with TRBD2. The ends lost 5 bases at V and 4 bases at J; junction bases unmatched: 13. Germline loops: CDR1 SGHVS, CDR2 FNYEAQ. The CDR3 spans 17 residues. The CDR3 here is CASSRLGRGGRADTQYF. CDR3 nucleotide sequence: TGTGCCAGCAGCCGCCTTGGGCGGGGGGGCCGGGCAGATACGCAGTATTTT. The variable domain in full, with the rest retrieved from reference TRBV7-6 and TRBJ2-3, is GAGVSQSPRYKVTKRGQDVALRCDPISGHVSLYWYRQALGQGPEFLTYFNYEAQQDKSGLPNDRFSAERPEGSISTLTIQRTEQRDSAMYRCASSRLGRGGRADTQYFGPGTRLTVL.

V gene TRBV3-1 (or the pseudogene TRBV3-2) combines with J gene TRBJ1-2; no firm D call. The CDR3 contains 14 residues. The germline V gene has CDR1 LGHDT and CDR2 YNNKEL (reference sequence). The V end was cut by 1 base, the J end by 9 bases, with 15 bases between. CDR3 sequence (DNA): TGTGCCAGCAGCCAAGGAATCGCCCAAGGAAGCTACACCTTC. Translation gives CASSQGIAQGSYTF.

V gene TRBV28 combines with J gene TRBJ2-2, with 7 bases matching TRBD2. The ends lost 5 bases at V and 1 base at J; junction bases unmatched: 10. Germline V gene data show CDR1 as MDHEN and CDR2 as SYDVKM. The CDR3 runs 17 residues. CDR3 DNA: TGTGCCAGCAGTCAGCCGGGGGGACCCGGGAACACCGGGGAGCTGTTTTTT. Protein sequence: CASSQPGGPGNTGELFF.

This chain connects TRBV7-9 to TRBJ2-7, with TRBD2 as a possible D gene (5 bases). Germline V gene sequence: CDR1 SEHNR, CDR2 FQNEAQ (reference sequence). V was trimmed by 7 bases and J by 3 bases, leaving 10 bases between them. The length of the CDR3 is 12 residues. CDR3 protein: CASTTAGYEQYF. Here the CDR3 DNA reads TGTGCCAGCACCACCGCGGGCTACGAGCAGTACTTC.

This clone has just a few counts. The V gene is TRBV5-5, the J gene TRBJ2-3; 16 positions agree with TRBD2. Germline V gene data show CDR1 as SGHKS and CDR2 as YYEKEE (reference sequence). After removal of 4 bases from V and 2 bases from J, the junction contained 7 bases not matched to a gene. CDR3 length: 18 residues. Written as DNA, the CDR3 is TGTGCCAGCAGCACGGGACTAGCGGGGGGGAAAACCACAGATACGCAGTATTTT. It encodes CASSTGLAGGKTTDTQYF.

The DNA for the CDR3 is TGCAGCGCCTTGACAGGGGACTCATCTGGCTACACCTTC. Encoded protein: CSALTGDSSGYTF. The chain combines TRBV29-1 with TRBJ1-2; 8 bases match TRBD1. The trim removed 7 bases at V and 7 bases at J, leaving 11 bases unmatched. The CDR3 extends over 13 amino acids. CDR1 SQVTM and CDR2 ANQGSEA come from the germline V gene.

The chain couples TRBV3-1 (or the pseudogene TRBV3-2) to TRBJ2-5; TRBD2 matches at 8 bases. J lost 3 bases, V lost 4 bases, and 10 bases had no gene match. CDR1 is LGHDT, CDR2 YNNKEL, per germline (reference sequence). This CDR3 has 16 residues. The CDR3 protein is CASSLLDGGAKETQYF. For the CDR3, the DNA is TGTGCCAGCAGCCTTCTTGACGGGGGGGCCAAAGAGACCCAGTACTTC.

CDR3 sequence: CASKGEGLEQFF. CDR3 bases: TGTGCCAGCAAAGGGGAGGGTCTCGAGCAGTTCTTC. The gene calls are TRBV27 and TRBJ2-1; 7 bases map to TRBD2. Germline-derived CDR1 and CDR2 are MNHEY and SMNVEV (reference sequence). V shed 7 bases and J 10 bases; nucleotides not matched to a gene: 7. The CDR3 consists of 12 residues.

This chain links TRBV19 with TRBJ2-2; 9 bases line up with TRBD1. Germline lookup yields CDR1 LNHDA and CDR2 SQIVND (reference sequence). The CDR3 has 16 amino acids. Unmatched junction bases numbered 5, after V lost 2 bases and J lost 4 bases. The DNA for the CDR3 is TGTGCCAGTAGTATATTTCGACAGGGGGGCACCGGGGAGCTGTTTTTT. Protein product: CASSIFRQGGTGELFF.

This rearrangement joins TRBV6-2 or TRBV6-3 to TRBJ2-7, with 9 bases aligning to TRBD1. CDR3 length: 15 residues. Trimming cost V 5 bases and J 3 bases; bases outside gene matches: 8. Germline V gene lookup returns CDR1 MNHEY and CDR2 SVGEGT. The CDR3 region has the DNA TGTGCCAGCAGTCAAGCGGGACAGGGTTTCTACGAGCAGTACTTC. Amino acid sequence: CASSQAGQGFYEQYF.

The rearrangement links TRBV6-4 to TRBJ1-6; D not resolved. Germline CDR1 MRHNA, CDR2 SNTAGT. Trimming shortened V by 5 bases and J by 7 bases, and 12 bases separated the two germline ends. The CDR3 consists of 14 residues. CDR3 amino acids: CASSLTPGNSPLHF. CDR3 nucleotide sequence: TGTGCCAGCAGTCTAACACCAGGAAATTCACCCCTCCACTTT.

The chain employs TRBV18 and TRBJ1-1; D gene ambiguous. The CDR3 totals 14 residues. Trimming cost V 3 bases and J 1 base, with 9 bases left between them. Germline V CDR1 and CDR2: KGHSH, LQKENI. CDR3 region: CASSPTNQNTEAFF. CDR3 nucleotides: TGTGCCAGCTCACCGACGAACCAGAACACTGAAGCTTTCTTT.

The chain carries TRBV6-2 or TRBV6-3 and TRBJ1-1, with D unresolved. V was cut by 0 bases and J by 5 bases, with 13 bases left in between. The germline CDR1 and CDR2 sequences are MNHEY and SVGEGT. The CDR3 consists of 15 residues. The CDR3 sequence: CASSYSTGGWTEAFF. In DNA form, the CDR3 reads TGTGCCAGCAGTTACTCTACGGGCGGGTGGACTGAAGCTTTCTTT.

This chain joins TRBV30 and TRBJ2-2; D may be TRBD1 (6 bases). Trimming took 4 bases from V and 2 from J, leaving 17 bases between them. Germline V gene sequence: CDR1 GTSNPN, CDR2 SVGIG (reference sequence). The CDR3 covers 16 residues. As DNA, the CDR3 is TGTGCCTGGAAAGCCGGGACACTCCCTAACACCGGGGAGCTGTTTTTT. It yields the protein CAWKAGTLPNTGELFF.

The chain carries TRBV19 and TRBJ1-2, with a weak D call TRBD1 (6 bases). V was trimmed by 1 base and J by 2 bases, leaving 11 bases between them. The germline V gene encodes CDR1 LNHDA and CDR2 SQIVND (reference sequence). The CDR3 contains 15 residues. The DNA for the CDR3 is TGTGCCAGTAGTATAGCGGGGGCGCGGAACTATGGCTACACCTTC. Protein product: CASSIAGARNYGYTF.

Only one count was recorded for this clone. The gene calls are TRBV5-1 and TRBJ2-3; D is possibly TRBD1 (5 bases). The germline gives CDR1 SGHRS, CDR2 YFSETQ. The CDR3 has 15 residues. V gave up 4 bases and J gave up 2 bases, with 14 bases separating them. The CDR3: CASSLLQDPTDTQYF. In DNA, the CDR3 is TGCGCCAGCAGCCTCCTACAGGACCCCACAGATACGCAGTATTTT.

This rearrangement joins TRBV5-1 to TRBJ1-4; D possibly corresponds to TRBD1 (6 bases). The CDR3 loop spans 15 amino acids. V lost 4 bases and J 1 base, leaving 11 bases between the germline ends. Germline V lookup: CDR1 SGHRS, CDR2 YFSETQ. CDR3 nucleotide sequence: TGCGCCAGCAGCCCGACGACAGGAACTAATGAAAAACTGTTTTTT. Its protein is CASSPTTGTNEKLFF.